The present TCR beta chain was sequenced within a study of a mutant IDH1 vaccine in newly diagnosed glioma. Study context: Mean patient age was around 40 years; approximately 62% were male and roughly 38% female. The therapy given earlier, which was standard therapy, consisted of radiotherapy, temozolomide, or both, and most of the patients received both.

The V and J ends lost 1 base and 6 bases respectively, with 13 bases between them. Looked up from germline, CDR1 is SGHVS and CDR2 is FNYEAQ. The CDR3 is 15 residues long. Of note for this clone: Antigen specificity is unknown.

Profiling relied on immunoSEQ multiplex PCR, and the TCRdb table lists in-frame clones only, not all of them. This table has around 32,000 clones, roughly four fifths appearing once. The time point here: week 35, safety follow-up. A single vaccine dose contained 300 ug of mutant IDH1 20-mer peptide, and topical imiquimod was used with it. Every donor had a new WHO grade 3 or 4 astrocytoma that was IDH1-mutant, with loss of nuclear ATRX. Specimen: PBMCs, collected from a glioma patient whose treatment included an IDH1 peptide vaccine. The clonotype originates from a woman younger than 35 with glioma. The chain has TRBV7-6 and TRBJ1-3, with unresolved D. The CDR3: CASSLGSGMENTIYF. In nucleotides, the CDR3 is TGTGCCAGCAGCTTAGGATCGGGGATGGAAAACACCATATATTTT.